This TCR beta chain was sequenced during a study of T cells in Graves' hyperthyroidism and ophthalmopathy. What was amplified from RNA transcripts were TCR beta CDR3 regions. Primed by the HTBI set, a first-round RT-PCR was run on the TCR CDR3. TCRdb analysed the multiplex PCR reads with MiXCR anew, one entry per CDR3 protein. The sample includes more than 350,000 distinct CDR3 sequences, about 18% of them seen just once. The ends lost 7 bases at V and 2 bases at J; junction bases unmatched: 4. The CDR3 is 14 amino acids. Germline V CDR1 and CDR2: LNHDA, SQIVND (reference sequence). It was at first hyperthyroidism diagnosis, before any ophthalmopathy symptoms, that the blood sample was taken.

The sample was blood. This chain links TRBV19 with TRBJ2-1; TRBD2 agrees at 8 bases. The receptor comes from a woman aged 25 to 39 with Graves' hyperthyroidism that later progressed to Graves' ophthalmopathy. In DNA, the CDR3 is TGTGCCAGTATCGGCGGGAGGACCTACAATGAGCAGTTCTTC. This gives the protein CASIGGRTYNEQFF.